The 15 T cell receptor beta chains below were found in one sample sequenced in a study of identifying expanded T cells in peripheral blood. Measured with immunoSEQ multiplex PCR; TCRdb has only the in-frame clones, and not every one. Here the sample spans 60,000 to 65,000 clones, around four fifths being singletons. Sequencing input: blood. The receptors shown here come from a person between 18 and 75 years old in good health.

This chain connects TRBV25-1 to TRBJ1-4, with D uncertain. V lost 0 bases and J lost 6, with 8 bases in between. Germline lookup yields CDR1 MGHDK and CDR2 SYGVNS. This CDR3 contains 14 residues. The CDR3 DNA is TGTGCCAGCAGTGAATATGCGGCGCATGAAAAACTGTTTTTT. It is translated as CASSEYAAHEKLFF.

This chain links TRBV10-3 with TRBJ2-3; a weak D match, TRBD1 (6 bases). The V gene lost 4 bases and the J gene lost 0 bases, with 11 bases spanning the gap. There are 15 residues in the CDR3. Germline assignment: CDR1 ENHRY and CDR2 SYGVKD. CDR3 in amino acids: CAISGGTPSTDTQYF. DNA of the CDR3: TGTGCCATCAGTGGTGGGACACCTAGCACAGATACGCAGTATTTT.

J is TRBJ1-5 and V is TRBV15, with no clear D. Germline assignment: CDR1 LNHNV and CDR2 YYDKDF (reference sequence). The V and J ends lost 4 bases and 6 bases respectively, with 10 bases between them. The CDR3 covers 13 residues. CDR3 sequence: CATSTSRGQPQHF. The DNA for the CDR3 is TGTGCCACCAGCACATCCCGGGGTCAGCCCCAGCATTTT.

In its sample, this clone was seen once. The V gene is TRBV7-2, the J gene TRBJ1-2, with D unresolved. Germline V lookup: CDR1 SGHTA, CDR2 FQGNSA. V lost 7 bases to trimming and J lost 6 bases, with 9 bases between them. This CDR3 comprises 11 residues. CDR3 loop: CASNSRDGYTF. The CDR3 bases are TGTGCCAGCAACAGCCGGGATGGCTACACCTTC.

The table lists this clone with a few counts. The V gene is TRBV19, the J gene TRBJ2-3; D gene ambiguous. V lost 1 base to trimming and J lost 4 bases, with 6 bases between them. The CDR3 contains 13 residues. Germline CDR1 LNHDA, CDR2 SQIVND (reference sequence). In DNA form, the CDR3 reads TGTGCCAGTAGTATAGTGAGCTCAGATACGCAGTATTTT. This codes for CASSIVSSDTQYF.

This chain links TRBV27 with TRBJ1-1; TRBD1 is a possible D gene (5 bases). The CDR3 contains 15 residues. Germline V gives CDR1 MNHEY, CDR2 SMNVEV (reference sequence). The V and J ends lost 2 bases and 2 bases respectively, with 12 bases between them. The DNA of the CDR3 is TGTGCCAGCAGTTTAGTTAGGGGACTAAACACTGAAGCTTTCTTT. Protein sequence: CASSLVRGLNTEAFF.

The chain carries TRBV4-3 and TRBJ2-7, with 8 positions matching TRBD1. The CDR3 contains 15 residues. V lost 1 base, J lost 0 bases, and 2 bases stayed unmatched. The germline CDR1 and CDR2 sequences are LGHNA and YSLEER. This CDR3 is CASSQGTGSSYEQYF. The CDR3 region has the DNA TGCGCCAGCAGCCAAGGGACAGGGAGCTCCTACGAGCAGTACTTC.

This clone came up once. The V and J genes are TRBV5-6 and TRBJ1-1; D gene ambiguous. The CDR3 is 14 residues long. The ends were cut back, 4 bases at V and 6 bases at J, with 16 bases in the middle. Germline loops: CDR1 SGHDT, CDR2 YYEEEE. The CDR3 nucleotides are TGTGCCAGCAGCACCTTCGGTGTGGAGGCTGAAGCTTTCTTT. Its protein is CASSTFGVEAEAFF.

J is TRBJ2-1 and V is TRBV14; the match to TRBD2 covers 10 bases. CDR3 length: 16 residues. V shed 4 bases and J 5 bases; nucleotides not matched to a gene: 8. Germline V gene data show CDR1 as SGHDN and CDR2 as FVKESK. CDR3 DNA sequence: TGTGCCAGCAGCCCAATGACCGGACTAGCGGACAATGAGCAGTTCTTC. Translating gives CASSPMTGLADNEQFF.

J is TRBJ2-1 and V is TRBV5-1; 10 bases fit TRBD2. Trimming took 1 base from V and 10 from J; bases not matched to a gene: 8. The length of the CDR3 is 15 residues. CDR1 and CDR2 (germline): SGHRS, YFSETQ. CDR3 protein: CASSLLAGVAGEQFF. The CDR3 region has the DNA TGCGCCAGCAGCTTGCTAGCGGGAGTCGCAGGAGAGCAGTTCTTC.

This chain connects TRBV11-2 to TRBJ1-4; perhaps TRBD1 as D (5 bases). The CDR3 is 16 residues long. Trimming removed 2 bases at V and 6 bases at J, with 16 bases between. The V gene's germline CDR1 is SGHAT and CDR2 FQNNGV. CDR3: CASSLFGARGDEKLFF. Written as DNA, the CDR3 is TGTGCCAGCAGCTTATTCGGGGCCCGAGGGGATGAAAAACTGTTTTTT.

The rearrangement links TRBV29-1 to TRBJ1-4; no reliable D call. This CDR3 region has 15 residues. CDR1 SQVTM and CDR2 ANQGSEA come from the germline V gene. V gave up 2 bases and J gave up 5 bases, with 15 bases separating them. The chain's CDR3 is CSVETDSDGNEKLFF. For the CDR3, the DNA is TGCAGCGTTGAAACCGACTCCGACGGGAATGAAAAACTGTTTTTT. Using reference TRBV29-1 and TRBJ1-4 for the parts outside the CDR3, the full variable domain is SAVISQKPSRDICQRGTSLTIQCQVDSQVTMMFWYRQQPGQSLTLIATANQGSEATYESGFVIDKFPISRPNLTFSTLTVSNMSPEDSSIYLCSVETDSDGNEKLFFGSGTQLSVL.

The CDR3 here is CASSTSGLVGNEQFF. The DNA for the CDR3 is TGTGCCAGTAGTACCTCGGGACTAGTCGGCAATGAGCAGTTCTTC. The chain has TRBV19 and TRBJ2-1; 8 positions match TRBD2. The germline CDR1 and CDR2 sequences are LNHDA and SQIVND (reference sequence). The trim removed 4 bases at V and 6 bases at J, leaving 8 bases unmatched. The CDR3 loop spans 15 amino acids.

The chain couples TRBV6-1 to TRBJ1-4; D remains ambiguous. V shed 7 bases and J shed 4 bases, with 10 bases lying between them. From germline, CDR1 is MNHNS and CDR2 SASEGT. This CDR3 is built from 13 residues. The CDR3 protein is CASKWGGNEKLFF. The CDR3 DNA sequence: TGTGCCAGCAAATGGGGTGGTAATGAAAAACTGTTTTTT.

V usage is TRBV6-5 and J usage is TRBJ1-1; D gene unclear. This CDR3 is 15 amino acids long. The V end was cut by 2 bases, the J end by 6 bases, with 16 bases between. Looked up from germline, CDR1 is MNHEY and CDR2 is SVGAGI. CDR3: CASSYRWAGGAEAFF. The CDR3 coding sequence is TGTGCCAGCAGTTACCGTTGGGCGGGAGGCGCTGAAGCTTTCTTT.